The rows below give T cell receptor beta chains drawn from one sample of a study of control samples from healthy donors and cancer patients. The method was immunoSEQ multiplex PCR; TCRdb's version includes in-frame clones alone and lacks a portion of them. The sample has 70,000 to 80,000 clones; about 89% are singletons. Sequenced input: PBMCs. Every receptor here comes from a woman aged 45-65 years with colorectal cancer. Both conserved end residues are part of each CDR3. Fields, in order: D gene, clone size, V gene, J gene, CDR3 protein, CDR3 DNA. A D gene is named only where the DNA matches it firmly. Only some rows state a clone size, as once, few, many or a class for expanded clones.

-	-	TRBV28	TRBJ2-5	CASSPDGARGETQYF	TGTGCCAGCAGTCCGGACGGGGCCAGAGGGGAGACCCAGTACTTC
-	-	TRBV9	TRBJ1-3	CASSRTAGLSGNTIYF	TGTGCCAGCAGCAGAACAGCAGGCCTCTCTGGAAACACCATATATTTT
-	-	TRBV5-1	TRBJ2-1	CASSVGNEQFF	TGCGCCAGCAGCGTAGGTAATGAGCAGTTCTTC
-	-	TRBV9	TRBJ1-4	CASSVEGQRSTNEKLFF	TGTGCCAGCAGCGTAGAAGGACAGCGCTCAACTAATGAAAAACTGTTTTTT
-	-	TRBV5-5	TRBJ1-6	CASSLRTHSEGSYNSPLHF	TGTGCCAGCAGCTTGAGGACTCACTCCGAGGGCTCCTATAATTCACCCCTCCACTTT
-	once	TRBV3-1/TRBV3-2	TRBJ2-3	CASSPHRGVGDTQYF	TGTGCCAGCAGCCCTCACCGCGGGGTTGGAGATACGCAGTATTTT
-	-	TRBV5-6	TRBJ1-1	CASTPDRNTEAFF	TGTGCCAGCACCCCCGACAGGAACACTGAAGCTTTCTTT
-	-	TRBV19	TRBJ1-2	CASSIAKQRGYGYTF	TGTGCCAGTAGTATCGCCAAGCAGCGGGGCTATGGCTACACCTTC
TRBD1	-	TRBV19	TRBJ1-2	CASSKRPGQGADGYTF	TGTGCCAGTAGTAAGAGGCCGGGACAGGGGGCAGATGGCTACACCTTC
-	-	TRBV7-2	TRBJ2-1	CASSLEWQTHNEQFF	TGTGCCAGCAGCTTAGAGTGGCAGACCCACAATGAGCAGTTCTTC
-	-	TRBV9	TRBJ1-3	CASSVDSSGNTIYF	TGTGCCAGCAGCGTAGACAGCTCTGGAAACACCATATATTTT
-	-	TRBV18	TRBJ2-5	CASSPGKTQYF	TGTGCCAGCTCACCTGGAAAGACCCAGTACTTC
-	-	TRBV29-1	TRBJ1-1	CSVVGTVNTEAFF	TGCAGCGTTGTGGGGACGGTGAACACTGAAGCTTTCTTT
-	once	TRBV7-2	TRBJ1-3	CASTLNGPASSGNTIYF	TGTGCCAGCACCTTAAATGGTCCAGCTAGCTCTGGAAACACCATATATTTT
TRBD1	-	TRBV7-3	TRBJ2-5	CASSLSGTGLQETQYF	TGTGCCAGCAGCTTAAGTGGGACAGGGCTACAAGAGACCCAGTACTTC
TRBD2	-	TRBV7-2	TRBJ2-3	CASSSRGGTDTQYF	TGTGCCAGCAGCTCGCGGGGGGGCACAGATACGCAGTATTTT
TRBD2	once	TRBV19	TRBJ2-2	CASWWGGTGELFF	TGTGCCAGTTGGTGGGGGGGCACCGGGGAGCTGTTTTTT
-	-	TRBV25-1	TRBJ1-2	CASSEGTNYGYTF	TGTGCCAGCAGTGAGGGTACTAACTATGGCTACACCTTC
-	-	TRBV6-2/TRBV6-3	TRBJ2-6	CASSPGHSGANVLTF	TGTGCCAGCAGTCCCGGGCACTCTGGGGCCAACGTCCTGACTTTC
-	-	TRBV9	TRBJ2-5	CASSPSGSQETQYF	TGTGCCAGCAGCCCCTCGGGGAGCCAAGAGACCCAGTACTTC
-	-	TRBV5-5	TRBJ1-1	CASSLNRDTEAFF	TGTGCCAGCAGCTTAAACAGAGACACTGAAGCTTTCTTT
-	-	TRBV4-1	TRBJ1-2	CASSQETGYGYTF	TGCGCCAGCAGCCAAGAGACAGGCTATGGCTACACCTTC
TRBD2	once	TRBV28	TRBJ2-3	CAAGSGTSRTDTQYF	TGTGCCGCCGGCTCCGGGACTAGCCGCACAGATACGCAGTATTTT
TRBD1	-	TRBV7-9	TRBJ1-6	CASSKRDSSYNSPLHF	TGTGCCAGCAGCAAGAGGGACAGCTCCTATAATTCACCCCTCCACTTT
TRBD2	-	TRBV2	TRBJ2-3	CASSDGRGGTDTQYF	TGTGCCAGCAGTGACGGTCGGGGGGGCACAGATACGCAGTATTTT
-	-	TRBV10-3	TRBJ1-4	CAIREGPTREKLFF	TGTGCCATCAGGGAGGGGCCCACTCGGGAAAAACTGTTTTTT
-	-	TRBV28	TRBJ1-4	CASSPPLGRFGEKLFF	TGTGCCAGCAGTCCACCCCTGGGACGGTTCGGGGAAAAACTGTTTTTT
TRBD2	once	TRBV5-1	TRBJ2-3	CASSPTSGVGTDTQYF	TGCGCCAGCAGCCCTACTAGCGGGGTCGGCACAGATACGCAGTATTTT
TRBD2	few	TRBV5-1	TRBJ2-5	CASSTSTSGPQETQYF	TGCGCCAGCAGCACTTCTACTAGCGGCCCCCAGGAGACCCAGTACTTC
TRBD1	-	TRBV30	TRBJ1-1	CAWSVTTGGPTEAFF	TGTGCCTGGAGTGTAACTACAGGGGGCCCCACTGAAGCTTTCTTT
TRBD1	-	TRBV28	TRBJ2-1	CASSEGGTGGLRYNEQFF	TGTGCCAGCAGTGAGGGGGGGACAGGGGGCTTGAGGTACAATGAGCAGTTCTTC
-	-	TRBV18	TRBJ1-3	CASSPSTEGNTIYF	TGTGCCAGCTCACCATCGACCGAAGGAAACACCATATATTTT
-	-	TRBV5-1	TRBJ1-4	CASSLYRGSTNEKLFF	TGCGCCAGCAGCTTGTACCGAGGGTCAACTAATGAAAAACTGTTTTTT
-	-	TRBV24-1	TRBJ2-3	CATSDRGADTQYF	TGTGCCACCAGTGACAGGGGGGCAGATACGCAGTATTTT
-	once	TRBV7-2	TRBJ2-1	CAVRGGGLHNEQFF	TGTGCCGTCAGGGGTGGGGGGCTCCACAATGAGCAGTTCTTC
-	-	TRBV6-4	TRBJ1-1	CASKRDANMNTEAFF	TGTGCCAGCAAGCGGGACGCTAACATGAACACTGAAGCTTTCTTT
TRBD1	-	TRBV4-3	TRBJ1-1	CASSQGRGTGIEAFF	TGCGCCAGCAGCCAAGGTCGTGGGACAGGGATAGAAGCTTTCTTT
-	-	TRBV14	TRBJ2-3	CASSHIGPTDTQYF	TGTGCCAGCAGCCATATTGGACCCACAGATACGCAGTATTTT
-	few	TRBV6-2/TRBV6-3	TRBJ2-1	CASSYGEMGYNEQFF	TGTGCCAGCAGTTACGGAGAGATGGGCTACAATGAGCAGTTCTTC
TRBD1	-	TRBV27	TRBJ1-6	CASSRTGVGNSPLHF	TGTGCCAGCAGCCGTACAGGGGTGGGTAATTCACCCCTCCACTTT
-	-	TRBV7-8	TRBJ1-4	CASSRGEGRNEKLFF	TGTGCCAGCAGCCGAGGGGAGGGAAGGAATGAAAAACTGTTTTTT
-	-	TRBV6-6	TRBJ2-5	CASSQGGETQYF	TGTGCCAGCAGCCAGGGGGGGGAGACCCAGTACTTC
-	-	TRBV13	TRBJ1-6	CASSLGRRGNSPLHF	TGTGCCAGCAGCTTAGGCCGCAGGGGAAATTCACCCCTCCACTTT
TRBD1	-	TRBV10-3	TRBJ1-1	CAISEGGSTTEAFF	TGTGCCATCAGTGAAGGGGGCAGCACCACTGAAGCTTTCTTT
-	-	TRBV6-5	TRBJ2-1	CASSSGTYNEQFF	TGTGCCAGCAGTTCCGGGACTTACAATGAGCAGTTCTTC
-	-	TRBV4-3	TRBJ2-3	CASSQGGVIPDTQYF	TGCGCCAGCAGCCAAGGAGGGGTTATCCCAGATACGCAGTATTTT
-	-	TRBV20-1	TRBJ1-2	CSASATGNYGYTF	TGCAGTGCTAGTGCAACAGGGAACTATGGCTACACCTTC
-	-	TRBV5-6	TRBJ1-6	CASSPVGRDSPLHF	TGTGCCAGCAGCCCCGTTGGGCGGGATTCACCCCTCCACTTT
-	-	TRBV19	TRBJ1-6	CASSYGGFGNSPLHF	TGTGCCAGTAGCTATGGTGGGTTCGGTAATTCACCCCTCCACTTT
-	-	TRBV7-3	TRBJ1-2	CASSLTSQGGGYTF	TGTGCCAGCAGCTTAACTTCGCAGGGAGGGGGCTACACCTTC
TRBD1	-	TRBV19	TRBJ1-4	CASSLQGGENEKLFF	TGTGCCAGTAGTCTGCAGGGGGGGGAGAATGAAAAACTGTTTTTT
-	-	TRBV24-1	TRBJ2-1	CATSDSRQAYNEQFF	TGTGCCACCAGTGATTCCCGCCAGGCCTACAATGAGCAGTTCTTC
TRBD1	-	TRBV7-2	TRBJ1-2	CASSLGGRTGNYGYTF	TGTGCCAGCAGCTTAGGAGGTAGGACAGGGAACTATGGCTACACCTTC